These 9 T cell receptor beta chains were sequenced from one sample in a study of cytomegalovirus exposure and HLA in healthy donors. In the PCR, 60 Vbeta and 13 Jbeta primers were used. Using immunoSEQ multiplex PCR, the repertoire was profiled, and TCRdb retains in-frame clones only, with some absent. The table includes 220,000 or so clones, more than 75% detected once. The specimen was PBMCs. The origin of the receptors is a male donor in good health and CMV-seronegative.

The sample holds one count of this clone. Other DNA variants within this sample encode the same CDR3. The gene calls are TRBV29-1 and TRBJ2-5, with TRBD2 identical over 12 bases. V gave up 3 bases and J gave up 5 bases; unmatched junction bases: 7. In germline, CDR1 is SQVTM, CDR2 ANQGSEA. CDR3 length equals 15 residues. The CDR3 DNA reads as TGCAGCGTTGATCCCCCTAGCGGGAGGGATGAGACCCAGTACTTC. This sequence encodes CSVDPPSGRDETQYF.

The V call is TRBV30, the J call TRBJ1-5, with D perhaps TRBD1 (5 bases). Trimming took 0 bases from V and 0 from J, leaving 6 bases between them. The CDR3 totals 14 residues. Germline CDR1 GTSNPN, CDR2 SVGIG (reference sequence). The CDR3 DNA reads as TGTGCCTGGAGTGTACAGGATAGCAATCAGCCCCAGCATTTT. Translating it yields CAWSVQDSNQPQHF.

The V call is TRBV9, the J call TRBJ2-1; perhaps TRBD2 as D (5 bases). CDR3 size: 14 residues. Per germline, CDR1 SGDLS and CDR2 YYNGEE. Between the trimmed V and J ends, which lost 0 bases and 10 bases, there was a span of 14 bases. The CDR3: CASSVDAGAGEQFF. The DNA for the CDR3 is TGTGCCAGCAGCGTAGACGCAGGCGCGGGCGAGCAGTTCTTC.

The CDR3 reads CASSVEREHEQYF. The CDR3 coding sequence is TGTGCCAGCAGTGTAGAGCGGGAGCACGAGCAGTACTTC. The V and J genes are TRBV2 and TRBJ2-7; TRBD2 matches 8 bases. The CDR3 has 13 residues. From germline, CDR1 is SNHLY and CDR2 FYNNEI. With 4 bases clipped from V and 5 bases from J, the junction kept 4 bases outside the gene matches.

The gene calls are TRBV2 and TRBJ2-1, with D unclear. The CDR3 is made up of 11 amino acids. The V and J ends lost 6 bases and 15 bases respectively, with 15 bases between them. Germline V lookup: CDR1 SNHLY, CDR2 FYNNEI. CDR3 region: CASRYDSLGFF. The CDR3 region has the DNA TGTGCCAGCAGGTACGACTCGCTAGGGTTCTTC. The entire variable domain, with the rest obtained from reference TRBV2 and TRBJ2-1, is as follows: EPEVTQTPSHQVTQMGQEVILRCVPISNHLYFYWYRQILGQKVEFLVSFYNNEISEKSEIFDDQFSVERPDGSNFTLKIRSTKLEDSAMYFCASRYDSLGFFGPGTRLTVL.

The chain uses TRBV6-5 and TRBJ2-2; 7 bases fit TRBD1. The CDR3 is 15 residues long. CDR1 is MNHEY, CDR2 SVGAGI, per germline. With 6 bases clipped from V and 4 bases from J, the junction kept 8 bases outside the gene matches. CDR3 nucleotides: TGTGCCAGCAGGGTAGACAGGGTTGGCACCGGGGAGCTGTTTTTT. It translates to CASRVDRVGTGELFF.

The chain combines TRBV6-4 with TRBJ2-2; 11 nucleotides agree with TRBD1. This CDR3 has 16 residues. Germline-derived CDR1 and CDR2 are MRHNA and SNTAGT. V lost 4 bases, J lost 5 bases, and 6 bases stayed unmatched. CDR3 loop: CASSVGTGGRTGELFF. The CDR3 DNA reads TGTGCCAGCAGTGTCGGGACAGGGGGTCGTACCGGGGAGCTGTTTTTT.

On this clone: Its ends do not fully match the called genes, so a read error is possible. This chain joins TRBV7-2 and TRBJ2-3; D remains unclear. Germline CDR1 and CDR2: SGHTA and FQGNSA. This CDR3 region has 14 residues. The CDR3 bases are TGTGCCAGCAGCTTATTACTGAGCACCGATACGCAGTATTTT. Translation: CASSLLLSTDTQYF.

This rearrangement joins TRBV27 to TRBJ2-1; 7 bases are a match to TRBD2. Germline CDR1 is MNHEY and CDR2 is SMNVEV (reference sequence). The CDR3 covers 14 residues. The V segment lost 2 bases and the J segment 3 bases; nucleotides outside the gene matches: 1. The CDR3 loop reads CASSLLADYNEQFF. Written as DNA, the CDR3 is TGTGCCAGCAGTTTACTAGCGGACTACAATGAGCAGTTCTTC.